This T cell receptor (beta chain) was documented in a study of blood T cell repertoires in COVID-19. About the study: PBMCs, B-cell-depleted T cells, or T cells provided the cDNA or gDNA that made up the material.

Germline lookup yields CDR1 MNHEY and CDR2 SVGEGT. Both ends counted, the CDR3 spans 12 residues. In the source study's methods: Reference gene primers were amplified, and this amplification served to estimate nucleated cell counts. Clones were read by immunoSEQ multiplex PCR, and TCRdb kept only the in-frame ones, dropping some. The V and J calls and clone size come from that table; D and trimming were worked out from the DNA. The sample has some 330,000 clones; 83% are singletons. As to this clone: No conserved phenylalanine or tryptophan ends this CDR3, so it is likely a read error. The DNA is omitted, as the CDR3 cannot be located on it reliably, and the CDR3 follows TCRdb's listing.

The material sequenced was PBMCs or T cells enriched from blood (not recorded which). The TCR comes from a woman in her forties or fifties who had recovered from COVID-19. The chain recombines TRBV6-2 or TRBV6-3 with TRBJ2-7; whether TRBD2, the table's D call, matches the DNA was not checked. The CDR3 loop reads CASSYSRRGFSI.